The present T cell receptor beta chain was sequenced within a study of cytomegalovirus exposure and HLA in healthy donors. All the people who gave samples were healthy bone marrow donors. Study observations and caveats: Researchers had no immune exposure information except CMV serostatus available. TRBV6-2, TRBV6-3 and other indistinguishable V segments were excluded.

Germline V gene sequence: CDR1 MNHEY, CDR2 SVGAGI. There are 16 residues in the CDR3. Trimming left V 0 bases short and J 5 bases short, with 15 bases between. Remarks on this clone: Its matching antigen is unknown.

The PCR used 60 Vbeta and 13 Jbeta primers. Some clones are missing from TCRdb's copy, which holds only in-frame ones; the method was immunoSEQ multiplex PCR. In the table there are around 100,000 clones, roughly two thirds of which are singletons. This TCR came from a man aged 18 to 30 in good health and CMV-seropositive. The chain recombines TRBV6-5 with TRBJ2-3; D is ambiguous. The specimen was PBMCs. The DNA of the CDR3 is TGTGCCAGCAGTTACTCTTATCTCAGGCCACAAGATACGCAGTATTTT. Translating it yields CASSYSYLRPQDTQYF.